These 15 T cell receptor beta chains were all obtained from the same sample, sequenced in a study of T cell repertoires in aging, cancer and after chemotherapy. Rearranged V-D-J TRB sequences were amplified with a mixed TRB-A/B primer pool. Using its own MiXCR run on the multiplex PCR reads, TCRdb lists one record per CDR3 protein. The repertoire includes about 13,000 distinct CDR3 sequences, roughly a quarter of them detected once, and 2.6% sits in the top ten. TCR beta rearrangements were amplified from peripheral blood genomic DNA. The specimen was blood. These receptors all stem from a human donor in good health.

A single count supports this clonotype. The chain couples TRBV4-3 to TRBJ1-1, with 10 bases identical to TRBD1. V trimming: 3 bases; J trimming: 10 bases; junction bases outside the gene matches: 11. CDR1 and CDR2 (germline): LGHNA, YSLEER. The CDR3 length is 15 residues. Here the CDR3 reads CASSQAGQGKVAAFF. The CDR3 nucleotides read TGCGCCAGCAGCCAGGCGGGACAGGGGAAGGTGGCAGCTTTCTTT.

This clonotype is labeled medium-sized. This chain uses TRBV27 with TRBJ2-7, with 14 bases lining up with TRBD2. V gave up 2 bases and J gave up 9 bases; unmatched junction bases: 3. Germline CDR1 is MNHEY and CDR2 is SMNVEV (reference sequence). The CDR3 loop spans 14 amino acids. The CDR3 nucleotides are TGTGCCAGCAGTTTAGGGACTAGCGGGGGCGGGCAGTACTTC. This encodes CASSLGTSGGGQYF.

A note on this clonotype: A much larger clone lies a single base off, so this may be a read error. The CDR3 carries no conserved terminal phenylalanine or tryptophan, so it likely arises from a read error. The rearrangement uses TRBV6-4 and TRBJ1-2; D not certain. V was clipped by 3 bases and J by 4 bases, with 3 bases between them. The CDR3 totals 11 residues. Germline-derived CDR1 and CDR2 are MRHNA and SNTAGT. CDR3 protein: CASSDRYGYTL. In DNA, the CDR3 is TGTGCCAGCAGTGATCGCTATGGCTACACCCTC.

As for this clonotype: This may come from a read error, since a much larger clone is one base off. The rearrangement links TRBV6-5 to TRBJ2-7; either TRBD1 or TRBD2 may supply D (5 bases each). CDR3 length: 15 residues. Deletions cut 2 bases from V and 2 bases from J, with 13 bases between. Germline CDR1 reads MNHEY; CDR2 reads SVGAGI. The CDR3 DNA is TGTGCCAGCAGTTACGGGGGATTTCGCCCCTACGAGCAGTACTTC. It yields the protein CASSYGGFRPYEQYF.

Points on this clonotype: A much more abundant neighbour one base away suggests this may be a read error. The chain couples TRBV6-5 to TRBJ2-7; D gene ambiguous. The V end lost 5 bases, the J end lost 5 bases, and 13 bases lay between the germline ends. This CDR3 is 13 amino acids long. Germline CDR1 is MNHEY and CDR2 is SVGAGI. The CDR3 loop reads CASSEGQKDEQYV. DNA of the CDR3: TGTGCCAGCAGTGAAGGGCAGAAGGACGAGCAGTACGTC.

By its share, this clonotype is medium-sized. The V and J genes are TRBV7-9 and TRBJ1-2; 9 bases are shared with TRBD1. J lost 12 bases, V lost 5 bases, and 10 bases had no gene match. The germline gives CDR1 SEHNR, CDR2 FQNEAQ (reference sequence). CDR3 length: 13 residues. The CDR3 loop is CASSQGQGSSDTF. DNA of the CDR3: TGTGCCAGCAGCCAGGGACAGGGTTCTTCGGACACCTTC. Full variable domain (missing parts from reference TRBV7-9 and TRBJ1-2): DTGVSQNPRHKITKRGQNVTFRCDPISEHNRLYWYRQTLGQGPEFLTYFQNEAQLEKSRLLSDRFSAERPKGSFSTLEIQRTEQGDSAMYLCASSQGQGSSDTFGSGTRLTVV.

This clonotype is medium-sized within its sample. V usage is TRBV6-1 and J usage is TRBJ1-2; D is perhaps TRBD1 (5 bases). Between the trimmed V and J ends, which lost 3 bases and 6 bases, there was a span of 17 bases. Germline CDR1 MNHNS, CDR2 SASEGT. The CDR3 extends over 15 amino acids. For the CDR3, the DNA is TGTGCCAGCAGTGAGCACACCGGGACGGGGGATGGCTACACCTTC. Its protein product is CASSEHTGTGDGYTF.

CDR3 in DNA: TGTGCCAGCCGGGGACAGTTTTACACTGAAGCTTTCTTT. It yields the protein CASRGQFYTEAFF. The chain is built from TRBV19 and TRBJ1-1; the match to TRBD1 covers 7 bases. CDR1 LNHDA and CDR2 SQIVND come from the germline V gene (reference sequence). After removal of 9 bases from V and 3 bases from J, the junction contained 7 bases not matched to a gene. The CDR3 totals 13 residues. Using reference TRBV19 and TRBJ1-1 for the parts outside the CDR3, the full variable domain is DGGITQSPKYLFRKEGQNVTLSCEQNLNHDAMYWYRQDPGQGLRLIYYSQIVNDFQKGDIAEGYSVSREKKESFPLTVTSAQKNPTAFYLCASRGQFYTEAFFGQGTRLTVV.

This clonotype was seen only once. The gene calls are TRBV20-1 and TRBJ2-7; D is possibly TRBD2 (7 bases). The CDR3 runs 15 residues. Germline V CDR1 and CDR2: DFQATT, SNEGSKA (reference sequence). V was trimmed by 2 bases and J by 0 bases, leaving 14 bases between them. CDR3 in amino acids: CSARSPRGASYEQYV. In DNA, the CDR3 is TGCAGTGCTAGAAGCCCTCGGGGGGCCTCCTACGAGCAGTACGTC.

Judged by abundance, this clonotype is medium-sized. V and J are TRBV20-1 and TRBJ2-5; 7 nucleotides align to TRBD1. The CDR3 extends over 13 amino acids. The V gene end was trimmed by 6 bases and the J gene end by 0 bases; junction bases not matched to a gene: 4. Germline values: CDR1 DFQATT, CDR2 SNEGSKA (reference sequence). For the CDR3, the DNA is TGCAGTGCCTCGACAGGGAACCAAGAGACCCAGTACTTC. This codes for CSASTGNQETQYF.

This chain joins TRBV6-5 and TRBJ2-1, with 8 nucleotides matching TRBD2. The CDR3 consists of 16 residues. The junction had 2 bases not matched to a gene; V was cut back by 1 base and J by 0 bases. Per the germline V gene, CDR1 is MNHEY and CDR2 is SVGAGI. Here the CDR3 reads CASSYLSGSSYNEQFF. CDR3 in DNA: TGTGCCAGCAGTTACTTGAGCGGGAGCTCCTACAATGAGCAGTTCTTC.

There are a few counts of this clonotype. The chain uses TRBV5-6 and TRBJ2-3, with TRBD2 matching 10 bases. Germline lookup yields CDR1 SGHDT and CDR2 YYEEEE. The CDR3 length is 17 residues. Trimming cost V 0 bases and J 0 bases; bases outside gene matches: 4. This CDR3 reads CASSLELAGLSTDTQYF. The DNA of the CDR3 is TGTGCCAGCAGCTTGGAACTAGCGGGGCTAAGCACAGATACGCAGTATTTT.

This clonotype was picked up a small number of times. J is TRBJ2-7 and V is TRBV6-5; 12 positions match TRBD2. The CDR3 is 16 amino acids. Germline lookup yields CDR1 MNHEY and CDR2 SVGAGI. With V trimmed by 10 bases and J by 1 base, 11 bases remained unmatched. CDR3 region: CAIPGLAGLRSYEQYV. DNA for the CDR3: TGTGCCATTCCGGGACTAGCGGGCCTACGATCCTACGAGCAGTACGTC.

This clonotype is deemed medium-sized. The rearrangement links TRBV6-5 to TRBJ2-7; D remains unclear. Germline CDR1 and CDR2: MNHEY and SVGAGI. CDR3 length: 16 residues. V shed 6 bases and J shed 2 bases, with 20 bases lying between them. The CDR3 is CASSRNQLPAAYEQYF. CDR3 sequence (DNA): TGTGCCAGCAGCCGAAACCAGCTCCCGGCTGCCTACGAGCAGTACTTC.

The J gene is TRBJ2-3, the V gene TRBV11-2, with TRBD2 matching over 10 bases. This CDR3 has 16 amino acids. Unmatched junction bases numbered 5, after V lost 5 bases and J lost 0 bases. Germline V CDR1 and CDR2: SGHAT, FQNNGV. This CDR3 is CASSRSGGTSTDTQYF. CDR3 nucleotides: TGTGCCAGCAGCCGTAGCGGGGGGACTAGCACAGATACGCAGTATTTT.